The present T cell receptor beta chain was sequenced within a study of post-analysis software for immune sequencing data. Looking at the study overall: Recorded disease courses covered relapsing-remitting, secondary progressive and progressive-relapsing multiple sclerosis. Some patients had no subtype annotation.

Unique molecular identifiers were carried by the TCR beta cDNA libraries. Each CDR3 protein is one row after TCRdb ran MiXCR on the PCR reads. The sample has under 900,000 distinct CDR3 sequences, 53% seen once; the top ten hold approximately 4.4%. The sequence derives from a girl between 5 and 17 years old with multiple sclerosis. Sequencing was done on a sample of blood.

The CDR3 nucleotides are TGTGCCAGCAGCTTATGGTGGAATTCACCCCTCCACTTT. Protein sequence: CASSLWWNSPLHF. The chain joins TRBV7-3 to TRBJ1-6; D unresolved. Trimming took off 2 bases at V and 7 bases at J, with 6 bases between the two ends. CDR1 and CDR2 from the germline V gene are SGHTA and FQGTGA. CDR3 length equals 13 residues.